Listed below are T cell receptor beta chains from one sample, sequenced in a study of OX40 agonist ivuxolimab in advanced cancers. Measured with immunoSEQ multiplex PCR; TCRdb has only the in-frame clones, and not every one. The sample lists roughly 56,000 clones, approximately 81% occurring once. This specimen consisted of CD4+ or CD8+ T cells sorted from blood, obtained in a trial of the OX40 agonist ivuxolimab. These receptor sequences come from an adult with an advanced solid tumor such as melanoma, head and neck, liver or kidney cancer. Both conserved end residues are trimmed from each CDR3.

TRBV16	TRBJ2-3	ASSRQRFFSTDTQY
TRBV6-1	TRBJ1-1	ASSVGTGGWAEAF
TRBV4-2	TRBJ2-5	ASSSARGRQETQY
TRBV19	TRBJ1-4	ASATGYDEKLF
TRBV25-1	TRBJ2-5	ASRGLGRTQY
TRBV5-4	TRBJ2-7	ASSLAGPSYEQY
TRBV28	TRBJ2-2	ASSLGGEIRTGELF
TRBV6-1	TRBJ2-5	ASSPESRGETQY
TRBV19	TRBJ2-2	ASSIAGGITGELF
TRBV28	TRBJ2-7	ASTPGGGNYEQY
TRBV28	TRBJ2-4	ASSLGDIKNIQY
TRBV7-9	TRBJ2-5	AALSRVPGETQY
TRBV7-6	TRBJ2-5	ASSLALWGQETQY
TRBV28	TRBJ1-6	ASRGVYPRPLH
TRBV27	TRBJ1-4	ASSTSDSLDEKLF
TRBV7-8	TRBJ2-7	ASSRSSYEQY
TRBV5-4	TRBJ2-5	ASSLVGLAQETQY
TRBV21-1	TRBJ2-1	ASSAPDVLGNHEQF
TRBV14	TRBJ2-3	ASSYDWDTQY
TRBV6-1	TRBJ1-2	ASTRAGGGYT
TRBV7-3	TRBJ2-7	ASSSAGGSSYEQY
TRBV19	TRBJ2-2	ASSAGGMSGELF
TRBV25-1	TRBJ1-1	ASSETGGRTEAF
TRBV7-8	TRBJ2-7	ASSLRTGSSYEQY
TRBV5-6	TRBJ2-5	ASSLGPRDETQY
TRBV27	TRBJ1-1	ASSLKGGAVEAF
TRBV5-4	TRBJ2-1	ASSPGGTTIHNEQF
TRBV21-1	TRBJ2-3	ASSKGGASGRSDTQY
TRBV11-2	TRBJ1-4	ASSLGTGHEKLF
TRBV7-3	TRBJ2-7	ASSLTGSGEQY
TRBV30	TRBJ1-4	AWGQNEKLF
TRBV7-2	TRBJ2-5	ASSGNLKTQY
TRBV28	TRBJ1-5	ASTPSRDRGLSQPQH
TRBV28	TRBJ2-5	ASSLYRGQETQY
TRBV5-1	TRBJ2-5	ASSLQGQETQY
TRBV5-1	TRBJ2-7	ASSVYGQGSSYEQY
TRBV18	TRBJ1-4	ASSPNPSNVNEKLF
TRBV27	TRBJ2-1	ASSSGLPPAEQF
TRBV5-4	TRBJ1-2	ASSYGRNYGYT
TRBV13	TRBJ2-7	ASSLGSPGVTYEQY
TRBV12-5	TRBJ2-7	ASGLDDRGGEQY
TRBV29-1	TRBJ2-2	SVVYPGQGAGELF
TRBV15	TRBJ2-5	ATSLRYSVQETQY
TRBV5-1	TRBJ2-6	ASSLRRVGGNPSGANVLT
TRBV5-1	TRBJ2-4	ASSDGPGDIQY
TRBV11-2	TRBJ1-1	ASRLPQGQGTTEAF
TRBV5-5	TRBJ2-7	ASSLVWSGSSVEQY
TRBV12-5	TRBJ1-5	ASGSDIDSNQPQH
TRBV7-9	TRBJ1-5	ASQTGGNQPQH
TRBV5-8	TRBJ1-3	ASSRTPGGDTIY
TRBV5-1	TRBJ2-5	ASSLGGFQETQY
TRBV4-3	TRBJ2-2	ASSQGLLNTGELF
TRBV10-3	TRBJ2-7	AIRTDRVAYHEQY
TRBV7-9	TRBJ2-7	ASSSGPYRHSYEQY
TRBV7-2	TRBJ2-7	ASSLARERGNSYEQY
TRBV7-6	TRBJ2-7	ASSLTLAGTGEQY
TRBV14	TRBJ2-5	ASSQVLWPQETQY